The 10 T cell receptor beta chains given below trace back to one sample, sequenced in a study of T cell responses to AZD1222 COVID-19 vaccine (dated by TCRdb to the early 2020s). The time point label of this sample denotes: about 28 days (+/-7) after the second vaccine dose. The method behind the library was the immunoSEQ multiplex PCR assay. This immuneACCESS table, as held by TCRdb, lists in-frame sequences with V and J called but not all clones. Of the missing ones, under half trace to an unresolved V gene in checked studies; the others have no known cause. For this sample there are 14,000 or so clones; approximately 84% appear just once. The top ten clones comprise around 40% of the sample. The sample here was peripheral blood, taken 28 days after the second AZD1222 dose. Every receptor here comes from an adult who received the AZD1222 COVID-19 vaccine.

The chain employs TRBV19 and TRBJ1-2; 10 positions agree with TRBD1. With 6 bases clipped from V and 5 bases from J, the junction kept 9 bases outside the gene matches. CDR3 size: 15 residues. CDR1 and CDR2 from the germline V gene are LNHDA and SQIVND (reference sequence). The CDR3 sequence: CASRRSGTGEYGYTF. The CDR3 DNA is TGTGCCAGTAGACGATCCGGGACAGGGGAGTATGGCTACACCTTC.

This sequence joins TRBV18 and TRBJ1-5; a weak D match, TRBD1 (5 bases). The length of the CDR3 is 14 residues. The germline gives CDR1 KGHSH, CDR2 LQKENI. With 1 base removed from V and 7 bases from J, the gap between germline ends came to 11 bases. In DNA, the CDR3 is TGTGCCAGCTCACCACAGGAGGGGTACCAGCCCCAGCATTTT. Translating gives CASSPQEGYQPQHF.

The V call is TRBV27, the J call TRBJ2-1, with D maybe TRBD1 (5 bases). The germline CDR1 and CDR2 sequences are MNHEY and SMNVEV (reference sequence). Trimming took 6 bases from V and 7 from J, leaving 10 bases between them. The CDR3 length is 12 residues. The chain's CDR3 is CASRQSGNEQFF. In DNA form, the CDR3 reads TGTGCCAGCAGGCAGTCAGGGAATGAGCAGTTCTTC.

The chain recombines TRBV5-1 with TRBJ1-1; D not certain. Trimming took off 3 bases at V and 3 bases at J, with 15 bases between the two ends. The germline V gene encodes CDR1 SGHRS and CDR2 YFSETQ. This CDR3 has 15 residues. Here the CDR3 DNA reads TGCGCCAGCAGCTCAAAGGGAGGGAGACACACTGAAGCTTTCTTT. Its protein is CASSSKGGRHTEAFF.

The chain combines TRBV27 with TRBJ1-2; D gene ambiguous. CDR3 size: 13 residues. Trimming cost V 2 bases and J 2 bases, with 6 bases left between them. From germline, CDR1 is MNHEY and CDR2 SMNVEV (reference sequence). The CDR3 DNA follows: TGTGCCAGCAGTTTAGCCAGGAACTATGGCTACACCTTC. Amino acid sequence: CASSLARNYGYTF.

J is TRBJ1-1 and V is TRBV2, with D tentatively TRBD1 (5 bases). This CDR3 region has 13 residues. The ends were cut back, 2 bases at V and 2 bases at J, with 6 bases in the middle. Germline lookup yields CDR1 SNHLY and CDR2 FYNNEI. CDR3 residues: CASSEQGNTEAFF. The CDR3 DNA follows: TGTGCCAGCAGTGAACAGGGTAACACTGAAGCTTTCTTT.

This chain uses TRBV6-7 with TRBJ1-2; the match to TRBD1 covers 7 bases. TRBV6-7 is reported as an ORF; its role is uncertain. V was pared by 0 bases and J by 6 bases, with 7 bases of the junction left unmatched. This CDR3 is built from 15 residues. The CDR3 sequence is CASSYSNRGIDGYTF. CDR3 in DNA: TGTGCCAGCAGTTACTCGAACAGGGGAATTGATGGCTACACCTTC.

The J gene is TRBJ1-6, the V gene TRBV2; 8 positions match TRBD1. V dropped 4 bases and J dropped 9; count of bases not matched to a gene: 5. Per the germline V gene, CDR1 is SNHLY and CDR2 is FYNNEI. This CDR3 region has 14 residues. DNA of the CDR3: TGTGCCAGCAGTGGGAGACAGGGGTCTTCACCCCTCCACTTT. Translation: CASSGRQGSSPLHF.

The sample holds one count of this clone. V usage is TRBV7-9 and J usage is TRBJ1-4; the D is unclear. Trimming removed 8 bases at V and 8 bases at J, with 18 bases between. The germline CDR1 and CDR2 sequences are SEHNR and FQNEAQ (reference sequence). The CDR3 loop spans 14 amino acids. The CDR3 loop reads CASRPGGNIEKLFF. CDR3 sequence (DNA): TGTGCCAGCCGTCCAGGAGGTAACATCGAAAAACTGTTTTTT. Supplemented by reference TRBV7-9 and TRBJ1-4, the full variable domain reads DTGVSQNPRHKITKRGQNVTFRCDPISEHNRLYWYRQTLGQGPEFLTYFQNEAQLEKSRLLSDRFSAERPKGSFSTLEIQRTEQGDSAMYLCASRPGGNIEKLFFGSGTQLSVL.

The chain is built from TRBV5-1 and TRBJ2-7; D unclear. CDR3 size: 15 residues. V lost 0 bases, J lost 0 bases, and 10 bases lay in between. Germline CDR1 SGHRS, CDR2 YFSETQ. The CDR3 region is CASSLAPATSYEQYF. As DNA, the CDR3 is TGCGCCAGCAGCTTGGCCCCAGCTACCTCCTACGAGCAGTACTTC. Based on the CDR3 plus reference TRBV5-1 and TRBJ2-7, the full variable domain is KAGVTQTPRYLIKTRGQQVTLSCSPISGHRSVSWYQQTPGQGLQFLFEYFSETQRNKGNFPGRFSGRQFSNSRSEMNVSTLELGDSALYLCASSLAPATSYEQYFGPGTRLTVT.